The next 15 T cell receptor beta chains were all read from a single sample in a study of T cell responses to AZD1222 COVID-19 vaccine. Using immunoSEQ multiplex PCR, the repertoire was profiled, and TCRdb retains in-frame clones only, with some absent. In the table there are about 190,000 clones, around 92% of which are singletons. Sequencing used peripheral blood, obtained on day 0 of AZD1222 vaccination. The receptor source for this set is an adult in good health.

This clone was seen a single time. V is TRBV11-1 and J is TRBJ2-7; D call uncertain. Germline loops: CDR1 SGHAT, CDR2 FQDESV (reference sequence). This CDR3 comprises 14 residues. Deletions cut 2 bases from V and 0 bases from J, with 8 bases between. CDR3: CASSLMVFSYEQYF. The CDR3 DNA reads TGTGCCAGCAGCTTAATGGTCTTCTCCTACGAGCAGTACTTC.

The gene calls are TRBV9 and TRBJ2-7; 10 nucleotides match TRBD2. With 3 bases clipped from V and 2 bases from J, the junction kept 17 bases outside the gene matches. CDR3 size: 19 residues. The germline gives CDR1 SGDLS, CDR2 YYNGEE. The CDR3 sequence is CASSAGGASGSRGTYEQYF. DNA for the CDR3: TGTGCCAGCAGCGCAGGAGGGGCTAGCGGGAGTAGGGGGACCTACGAGCAGTACTTC.

This chain uses TRBV7-2 with TRBJ1-2; perhaps TRBD1 as D (6 bases). Trimming cost V 1 base and J 5 bases, with 11 bases left between them. This CDR3 is 14 amino acids long. Per germline, CDR1 SGHTA and CDR2 FQGNSA. CDR3 protein: CASSLEGVGYGYTF. CDR3 sequence (DNA): TGTGCCAGCAGCTTAGAGGGGGTGGGGTATGGCTACACCTTC.

The CDR3: CASSAGTSGYEQYF. The DNA of the CDR3 is TGTGCCAGCAGCGCCGGGACTAGCGGCTACGAGCAGTACTTC. The chain combines TRBV9 with TRBJ2-7, with 11 bases lining up with TRBD2. This CDR3 has 14 residues. J lost 3 bases, V lost 3 bases, and 2 bases had no gene match. The germline CDR1 and CDR2 sequences are SGDLS and YYNGEE.

V and J are TRBV6-5 and TRBJ2-1; TRBD1 aligns across 7 bases. Unmatched junction bases numbered 9, after V lost 7 bases and J lost 3 bases. The CDR3 is 15 residues long. CDR1 is MNHEY, CDR2 SVGAGI, per germline. The CDR3: CASTPTGQIYNEQFF. The CDR3 nucleotides are TGTGCCAGCACCCCGACGGGACAGATCTACAATGAGCAGTTCTTC.

The V and J genes are TRBV12-3 or TRBV12-4 and TRBJ1-2; 7 nucleotides align to TRBD1. This CDR3 contains 13 residues. Trimming removed 6 bases from V and 8 bases from J; junction bases left unmatched: 9. The CDR3 coding sequence is TGTGCCAGCAGCATGACAGGGCCCCTGGGCTACACCTTC. This codes for CASSMTGPLGYTF.

In its sample, this clone was seen once. The V and J genes are TRBV7-8 and TRBJ2-3; D is unresolved. Per germline, CDR1 SGHVS and CDR2 FQNEAQ. The V end was cut by 2 bases, the J end by 7 bases, with 10 bases between. CDR3 size: 13 residues. DNA of the CDR3: TGTGCCAGCAGCTTAATGGTTCAATATACGCAGTATTTT. It specifies CASSLMVQYTQYF.

The V gene is TRBV5-1, the J gene TRBJ2-7, with TRBD2 matching 7 bases. The CDR3 contains 13 residues. Per the germline V gene, CDR1 is SGHRS and CDR2 is YFSETQ. V was pared by 6 bases and J by 3 bases, with 6 bases of the junction left unmatched. The CDR3 region is CASTSTGGYEQYF. The CDR3 bases are TGCGCCAGCACCTCAACGGGGGGCTACGAGCAGTACTTC.

The V gene is TRBV6-5, the J gene TRBJ1-1; TRBD1 agrees at 7 bases. The germline V gene encodes CDR1 MNHEY and CDR2 SVGAGI. The junction had 6 bases not matched to a gene; V was cut back by 4 bases and J by 7 bases. There are 13 residues in the CDR3. CDR3 amino acids: CASSSNRGGEAFF. For the CDR3, the DNA is TGTGCCAGCAGTTCAAACAGGGGAGGTGAAGCTTTCTTT.

CDR3 sequence: CASSDGQGSSYEQYF. As DNA, the CDR3 is TGTGCCAGCAGCGACGGACAGGGAAGCTCCTACGAGCAGTACTTC. V is TRBV9 and J is TRBJ2-7, with 8 bases aligning to TRBD1. Trimming took 3 bases from V and 0 from J; bases not matched to a gene: 5. The CDR3 is 15 residues long. CDR1 is SGDLS and CDR2 is YYNGEE in the germline V gene.

The chain links TRBV30 to TRBJ1-1, with D possibly being TRBD1 (6 bases). The germline V and J ends were trimmed by 3 bases and 7 bases, with 18 bases remaining between them. The CDR3 covers 14 residues. Germline assignment: CDR1 GTSNPN and CDR2 SVGIG (reference sequence). CDR3 sequence reads: CAWRRQGPASEAFF. The CDR3 DNA reads TGTGCCTGGAGGAGGCAGGGGCCCGCTAGTGAAGCTTTCTTT.

The CDR3 region is CASSADRLGNEQFF. DNA of the CDR3: TGTGCCAGCAGTGCGGACAGGCTGGGCAATGAGCAGTTCTTC. J is TRBJ2-1 and V is TRBV2, with TRBD1 matching 7 bases. CDR1 is SNHLY and CDR2 is FYNNEI in the germline V gene. The V segment lost 4 bases and the J segment 6 bases; nucleotides outside the gene matches: 6. This CDR3 region has 14 residues.

This chain joins TRBV29-1 and TRBJ2-1; 7 nucleotides line up with TRBD1. V lost 7 bases, J lost 2 bases, and 5 bases stayed unmatched. The CDR3 has 13 residues. Germline V gene lookup returns CDR1 SQVTM and CDR2 ANQGSEA. CDR3 protein: CSANRGTYNEQFF. For the CDR3, the DNA is TGCAGCGCGAACAGGGGAACCTACAATGAGCAGTTCTTC.

The rearrangement uses TRBV19 and TRBJ1-1; no clear D. Per germline, CDR1 LNHDA and CDR2 SQIVND (reference sequence). This CDR3 is 12 amino acids long. The V gene lost 5 bases and the J gene lost 4 bases, with 8 bases spanning the gap. CDR3 region: CASSWAATEAFF. In nucleotides, the CDR3 is TGTGCCAGTAGTTGGGCGGCCACTGAAGCTTTCTTT. Complete variable domain (other parts from reference TRBV19 and TRBJ1-1): DGGITQSPKYLFRKEGQNVTLSCEQNLNHDAMYWYRQDPGQGLRLIYYSQIVNDFQKGDIAEGYSVSREKKESFPLTVTSAQKNPTAFYLCASSWAATEAFFGQGTRLTVV.

The table lists this clone with a few counts. The J gene is TRBJ1-4, the V gene TRBV15, with 11 nucleotides matching TRBD1. The CDR3 has 15 amino acids. Germline CDR1 reads LNHNV; CDR2 reads YYDKDF (reference sequence). V gave up 4 bases and J gave up 6 bases; unmatched junction bases: 4. This CDR3 is CATSKDRGRYEKLFF. The CDR3 DNA sequence: TGTGCCACCAGCAAGGACAGGGGGCGCTATGAAAAACTGTTTTTT.